These 17 T cell receptor beta chains came from one sample sequenced in a study of blood T cell repertoires in COVID-19. The assay was immunoSEQ multiplex PCR, and TCRdb's table has in-frame clones only and misses some. This sample yields about 140,000 clones, of which roughly four fifths are seen a single time; roughly 1.6% belongs to the top ten. The specimen sequenced was peripheral blood. Every receptor here comes from a human donor in a cohort sampled during active COVID-19.

The chain has TRBV24-1 and TRBJ2-2, with 10 bases fitting TRBD1. Germline trimming cut 3 bases from V and 5 bases from J; bases unmatched to any gene: 5. CDR3 length: 16 residues. Germline assignment: CDR1 KGHDR and CDR2 SFDVKD. The CDR3 nucleotides are TGTGCCACCAGTGATGCCGGGACAGGGGTGACCGGGGAGCTGTTTTTT. Its protein product is CATSDAGTGVTGELFF.

This sequence joins TRBV19 and TRBJ2-3; TRBD1 matches 7 bases. This CDR3 spans 12 amino acids. Germline V CDR1 and CDR2: LNHDA, SQIVND (reference sequence). Losses at the gene ends were 7 bases for V and 6 bases for J; bases not matched to a gene: 4. CDR3 protein: CASNSQGDTQYF. CDR3 bases: TGTGCCAGTAACTCACAGGGGGATACGCAGTATTTT. Full variable domain (missing parts from reference TRBV19 and TRBJ2-3): DGGITQSPKYLFRKEGQNVTLSCEQNLNHDAMYWYRQDPGQGLRLIYYSQIVNDFQKGDIAEGYSVSREKKESFPLTVTSAQKNPTAFYLCASNSQGDTQYFGPGTRLTVL.

This clone was recorded a few times. CDR3 bases: TGTGCCAGCAGTCCCGGGACTTCGGACTACAATGAGCAGTTCTTC. Its protein is CASSPGTSDYNEQFF. The chain combines TRBV6-2 or TRBV6-3 with TRBJ2-1, with a tentative D call TRBD2 (6 bases). This CDR3 is 15 amino acids long. Germline lookup yields CDR1 MNHEY and CDR2 SVGEGT. V lost 5 bases, J lost 3 bases, and 14 bases lay in between.

This sequence joins TRBV11-2 and TRBJ2-3, with D maybe TRBD2 (5 bases). Between the trimmed V and J ends, which lost 1 base and 0 bases, there was a span of 5 bases. Per germline, CDR1 SGHAT and CDR2 FQNNGV. This CDR3 spans 14 amino acids. For the CDR3, the DNA is TGTGCCAGCAGCTTAGGGACTAGCACAGATACGCAGTATTTT. It yields the protein CASSLGTSTDTQYF.

This clone has a handful of counts. The chain combines TRBV5-1 with TRBJ1-2; 10 positions match TRBD1. The length of the CDR3 is 15 residues. The germline V gene has CDR1 SGHRS and CDR2 YFSETQ. Losses at the gene ends were 4 bases for V and 8 bases for J; bases not matched to a gene: 11. The CDR3 region has the DNA TGCGCCAGCAGCACCCCGGACAGGGGGATTAAGGGCTACACCTTC. Translating it yields CASSTPDRGIKGYTF.

The chain is built from TRBV27 and TRBJ1-1, with a weak D call TRBD1 (6 bases). Trimming cost V 5 bases and J 4 bases, with 17 bases left between them. This CDR3 has 15 amino acids. CDR1 and CDR2 (germline): MNHEY, SMNVEV (reference sequence). CDR3 residues: CASSILTRGGTEAFF. The CDR3 nucleotides are TGTGCCAGCAGTATACTCACCAGGGGCGGCACTGAAGCTTTCTTT.

CDR3 amino acids: CASSFIGTQYF. The CDR3 DNA reads as TGTGCCAGCAGTTTTATCGGGACCCAGTACTTC. This chain links TRBV12-3 or TRBV12-4 with TRBJ2-5; D gene ambiguous. This CDR3 is 11 amino acids long. The V end lost 3 bases, the J end lost 7 bases, and 6 bases lay between the germline ends.

This sequence joins TRBV28 and TRBJ1-5, with no clear D. This CDR3 contains 15 residues. Germline CDR1 is MDHEN and CDR2 is SYDVKM. V was clipped by 5 bases and J by 6 bases, with 17 bases between them. The CDR3 DNA follows: TGTGCCAGCAGTCCCTTTAAAGGGAGCGGTCAGCCCCAGCATTTT. Its translation: CASSPFKGSGQPQHF.

The chain carries TRBV2 and TRBJ2-7; unclear D gene. This CDR3 has 13 residues. Germline CDR1 SNHLY, CDR2 FYNNEI. V was clipped by 5 bases and J by 0 bases, with 8 bases between them. The DNA of the CDR3 is TGTGCCAGCAGTACGAACTTCTCCTACGAGCAGTACTTC. The encoded protein is CASSTNFSYEQYF.

This chain connects TRBV3-1 (or the pseudogene TRBV3-2) to TRBJ2-1; D call uncertain. Germline V gene data show CDR1 as LGHDT and CDR2 as YNNKEL (reference sequence). Trimming stripped 1 base from V and 2 bases from J, with 15 bases between. There are 17 residues in the CDR3. CDR3 amino acids: CASSQGWSQPAYNEQFF. CDR3 coding DNA: TGTGCCAGCAGCCAAGGGTGGAGCCAACCAGCCTACAATGAGCAGTTCTTC.

The chain employs TRBV6-6 and TRBJ1-1; weak D call: TRBD1 (5 bases). This CDR3 contains 13 residues. Per germline, CDR1 MNHNY and CDR2 SVGAGI (reference sequence). V was trimmed by 4 bases and J by 2 bases, leaving 8 bases between them. The CDR3 DNA sequence: TGTGCCAGCAGTTTACAGGAAAACACTGAAGCTTTCTTT. Its translation: CASSLQENTEAFF.

The V and J genes are TRBV5-8 and TRBJ1-2; 9 positions agree with TRBD1. The CDR3 is 13 amino acids. The ends lost 3 bases at V and 7 bases at J; junction bases unmatched: 4. The V gene's germline CDR1 is SGHTS and CDR2 YDEGEE. DNA for the CDR3: TGTGCCAGCAGCTGGACAGGGGCAAGTGGCTACACCTTC. Amino acid sequence: CASSWTGASGYTF.

The chain carries TRBV19 and TRBJ1-3; no firm D call. The ends were cut back, 7 bases at V and 0 bases at J, with 16 bases in the middle. Per the germline V gene, CDR1 is LNHDA and CDR2 is SQIVND (reference sequence). CDR3 length: 16 amino acids. The CDR3 DNA sequence: TGTGCCAGTACCCTAAGTAGGAGCGGCTCTGGAAACACCATATATTTT. This sequence encodes CASTLSRSGSGNTIYF.

The sample holds a few counts of this clone. The V call is TRBV7-9, the J call TRBJ2-6, with 8 bases lining up with TRBD1. The CDR3 totals 15 residues. The V segment lost 5 bases and the J segment 2 bases; nucleotides outside the gene matches: 2. Germline assignment: CDR1 SEHNR and CDR2 FQNEAQ (reference sequence). The CDR3 loop reads CASSTTGAGANVLTF. DNA of the CDR3: TGTGCCAGCAGCACGACAGGGGCTGGGGCCAACGTCCTGACTTTC.

V and J are TRBV27 and TRBJ2-7; D gene unclear. Germline loops: CDR1 MNHEY, CDR2 SMNVEV (reference sequence). Between the trimmed V and J ends, which lost 4 bases and 7 bases, there was a span of 11 bases. There are 12 residues in the CDR3. In nucleotides, the CDR3 is TGTGCCAGCAGTTCGGGTCGACGGGAGCAGTACTTC. This codes for CASSSGRREQYF.

This chain uses TRBV4-2 with TRBJ1-5; D perhaps matches TRBD1 (5 bases). The V end was cut by 5 bases, the J end by 2 bases, with 13 bases between. Germline V CDR1 and CDR2: LGHNA, YNFKEQ. The CDR3 length is 15 residues. The CDR3: CASSYAGEGNQPQHF. The CDR3 nucleotides read TGTGCCAGCAGCTACGCGGGGGAGGGCAATCAGCCCCAGCATTTT.

The chain uses TRBV27 and TRBJ1-1; 7 bases line up with TRBD1. This CDR3 contains 14 residues. V shed 3 bases, J shed 3 bases, and the junction held 4 bases outside the gene matches. Germline values: CDR1 MNHEY, CDR2 SMNVEV (reference sequence). The CDR3: CASSFTRGDTEAFF. The DNA of the CDR3 is TGTGCCAGCAGTTTTACCAGGGGGGACACTGAAGCTTTCTTT.